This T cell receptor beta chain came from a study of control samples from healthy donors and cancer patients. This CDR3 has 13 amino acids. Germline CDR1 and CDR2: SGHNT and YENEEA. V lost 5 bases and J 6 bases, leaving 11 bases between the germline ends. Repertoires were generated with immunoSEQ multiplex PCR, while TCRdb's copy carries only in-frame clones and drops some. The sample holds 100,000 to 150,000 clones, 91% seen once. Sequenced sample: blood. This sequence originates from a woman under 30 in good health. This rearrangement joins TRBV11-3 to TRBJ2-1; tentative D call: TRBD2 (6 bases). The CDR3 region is CASSGNGGNEQFF. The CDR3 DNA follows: TGTGCCAGCAGCGGGAACGGGGGCAATGAGCAGTTCTTC.